This is a list of T cell receptor beta chains from one sample in a study of blood T cell repertoires in COVID-19. The repertoire was sequenced with immunoSEQ multiplex PCR; TCRdb's copy has only in-frame clones and lacks some. This table holds roughly 100,000 clones, about nine tenths found once. The sequenced material came from peripheral blood. Source of these receptors: a man aged 18 to 29 with acute or convalescent COVID-19. The CDR3 runs from the conserved cysteine through the conserved F or W. D genes are given only for firm matches. Some rows mark clone size as missing; the rest say once, few, many or name a class of expanded clone.

j_call,v_call,clone_size,d_call,cdr3_aa,cdr3_nt
TRBJ1-4,TRBV6-1,.,TRBD1,CASSEAQGVRARNEKLFF,TGTGCCAGCAGTGAGGCCCAGGGGGTAAGGGCGAGGAATGAAAAACTGTTTTTT
TRBJ2-7,TRBV6-6,.,TRBD1,CASSYRGQGINEQYF,TGTGCCAGCAGTTACAGGGGACAGGGGATAAACGAGCAGTACTTC
TRBJ1-1,TRBV5-1,.,.,CASSSLTSMNTEAFF,TGCGCCAGCAGCTCCTTGACAAGCATGAACACTGAAGCTTTCTTT
TRBJ2-2,TRBV5-6,.,TRBD1,CASSQTGVGTGELFF,TGTGCCAGCAGCCAAACAGGGGTCGGCACCGGGGAGCTGTTTTTT
TRBJ2-3,TRBV5-1,.,.,CASSLFLAVYSTDTQYF,TGCGCCAGCAGCTTGTTTTTAGCGGTCTATAGCACAGATACGCAGTATTTT
TRBJ1-6,TRBV7-9,.,TRBD1,CASSPLTGREPLHF,TGTGCCAGCAGCCCTTTGACAGGGAGAGAGCCCCTCCACTTT
TRBJ1-2,TRBV5-4,.,.,CASSFPPGLIIGYTF,TGTGCCAGCAGCTTCCCTCCGGGGTTAATAATCGGCTACACCTTC
TRBJ1-2,TRBV7-9,once,.,CASSLGQLDGYTF,TGTGCCAGCAGCTTAGGACAGTTGGATGGCTACACCTTC
TRBJ2-1,TRBV18,.,.,CASSPNLAGVGNEQFF,TGTGCCAGCTCACCAAATTTAGCAGGGGTCGGCAATGAGCAGTTCTTC
TRBJ2-2,TRBV9,.,.,CASSVATGTRQTGELFF,TGTGCCAGCAGCGTAGCGACGGGTACTCGCCAGACCGGGGAGCTGTTTTTT
TRBJ2-3,TRBV5-1,.,TRBD2,CASSLAITSGSTADTQYF,TGCGCCAGCAGCTTGGCCATAACTAGCGGGAGTACAGCAGATACGCAGTATTTT
TRBJ2-2,TRBV7-6,.,TRBD1,CASSLIGTGLSGNTGELFF,TGTGCCAGCAGCCTTATAGGGACAGGGTTAAGTGGGAACACCGGGGAGCTGTTTTTT
TRBJ2-3,TRBV5-1,.,TRBD2,CASSLGLAGLPSFSDTQYF,TGCGCCAGCAGCTTGGGGCTAGCGGGATTGCCGAGTTTCTCAGATACGCAGTATTTT
TRBJ1-2,TRBV12-3/TRBV12-4,.,.,CASSFGVGYTF,TGTGCCAGCAGTTTCGGGGTTGGCTACACCTTC
TRBJ2-3,TRBV11-2,.,.,CASSSGTQSTDTQYF,TGTGCCAGCAGCTCCGGGACTCAGTCCACAGATACGCAGTATTTT
TRBJ2-5,TRBV18,.,.,CASSPPNSLGTQYF,TGTGCCAGCTCACCACCGAACTCTCTTGGGACCCAGTACTTC
TRBJ1-5,TRBV6-1,.,.,CASSETLGLWAQHF,TGTGCCAGCAGTGAAACCCTGGGACTTTGGGCCCAGCATTTT
TRBJ2-7,TRBV24-1,few,.,CATSDPGPMREQYF,TGTGCCACCAGTGATCCCGGCCCAATGAGGGAGCAGTACTTC
TRBJ1-2,TRBV24-1,.,.,CATSDFRGHGYTF,TGTGCCACCAGTGATTTTCGGGGTCATGGCTACACCTTC
TRBJ1-2,TRBV27,few,TRBD1,CASSLSQTGSSTSYGYTF,TGTGCCAGCAGTTTATCCCAGACAGGGTCCTCGACGTCCTATGGCTACACCTTC
TRBJ2-1,TRBV7-6,few,TRBD2,CASSLGLAGVHEQFF,TGTGCCAGCAGCCTCGGACTAGCGGGAGTGCATGAGCAGTTCTTC
TRBJ1-1,TRBV27,.,.,CASSFNQGRPEAFF,TGTGCCAGCAGTTTTAATCAGGGTAGACCTGAAGCTTTCTTT
TRBJ2-7,TRBV5-1,.,TRBD2,CASSLSSGGLYEQYF,TGCGCCAGCAGCCTATCTAGCGGGGGTCTCTACGAGCAGTACTTC
TRBJ1-1,TRBV2,.,.,CASTGKGEGRVAFF,TGTGCCAGCACGGGAAAAGGGGAGGGGAGAGTAGCTTTCTTT
TRBJ2-2,TRBV5-4,.,.,CASRSNTGELFF,TGTGCCAGCAGATCAAACACCGGGGAGCTGTTTTTT
TRBJ2-2,TRBV19,.,TRBD2,CASGTSGRPSRELFF,TGTGCCAGCGGGACTAGCGGGAGACCGAGCAGGGAGCTGTTTTTT
TRBJ2-3,TRBV19,.,TRBD2,CASSWGTSHLTDTQYF,TGTGCCAGTAGCTGGGGGACTAGCCACTTAACAGATACGCAGTATTTT
TRBJ1-2,TRBV5-1,.,.,CASSLTVSGEGYTF,TGCGCCAGCAGCTTGACGGTCTCAGGGGAGGGCTACACCTTC
TRBJ2-7,TRBV10-2,.,.,CASSDQGSFYEQYF,TGCGCCAGCAGTGACCAGGGCTCTTTCTACGAGCAGTACTTC